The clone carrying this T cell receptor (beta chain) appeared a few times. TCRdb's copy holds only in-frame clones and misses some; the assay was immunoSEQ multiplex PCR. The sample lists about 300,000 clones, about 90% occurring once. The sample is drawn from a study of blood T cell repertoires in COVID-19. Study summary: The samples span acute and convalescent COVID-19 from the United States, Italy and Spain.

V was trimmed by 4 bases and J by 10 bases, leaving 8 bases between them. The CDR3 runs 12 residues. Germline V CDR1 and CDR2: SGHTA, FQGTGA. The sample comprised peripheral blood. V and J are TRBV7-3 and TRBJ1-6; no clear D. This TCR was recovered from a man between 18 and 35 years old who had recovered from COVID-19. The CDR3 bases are TGTGCCAGCAGCTCCCCAGGCTCACCCCTCCACTTT. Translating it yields CASSSPGSPLHF. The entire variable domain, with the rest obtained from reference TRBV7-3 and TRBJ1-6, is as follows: GAGVSQTPSNKVTEKGKYVELRCDPISGHTALYWYRQSLGQGPEFLIYFQGTGAADDSGLPNDRFFAVRPEGSVSTLKIQRTERGDSAVYLCASSSPGSPLHFGNGTRLTVT.